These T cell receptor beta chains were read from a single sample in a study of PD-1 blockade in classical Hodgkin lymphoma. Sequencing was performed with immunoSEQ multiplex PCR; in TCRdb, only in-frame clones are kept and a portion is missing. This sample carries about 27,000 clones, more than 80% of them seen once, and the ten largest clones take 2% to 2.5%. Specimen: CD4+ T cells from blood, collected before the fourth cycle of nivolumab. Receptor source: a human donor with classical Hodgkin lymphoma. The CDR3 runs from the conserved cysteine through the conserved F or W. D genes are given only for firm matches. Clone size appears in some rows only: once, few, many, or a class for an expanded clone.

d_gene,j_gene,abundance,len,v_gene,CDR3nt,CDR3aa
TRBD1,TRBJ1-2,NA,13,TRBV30,TGTGCCAGACGACAGGGGCTGGACTATGGCTACACCTTC,CARRQGLDYGYTF
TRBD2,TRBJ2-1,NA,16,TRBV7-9,TGTGCCAGCAGCTTTGGCGGGACTAGCGACAACAATGAGCAGTTCTTC,CASSFGGTSDNNEQFF
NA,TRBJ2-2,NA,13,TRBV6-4,TGTGCCAGCAGTGACCCTAAAACCGGGGAGCTGTTTTTT,CASSDPKTGELFF
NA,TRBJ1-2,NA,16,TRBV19,TGTGCCAGTAGCAATCACAGACGGGACTTTGGCTATGGCTACACCTTC,CASSNHRRDFGYGYTF
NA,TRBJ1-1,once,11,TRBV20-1,TGCAGTGCATGGAGGGACACTGAAGCTTTCTTT,CSAWRDTEAFF
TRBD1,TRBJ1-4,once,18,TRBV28,TGTGCCAGCAGTAACGATAAACAGGGGTGGGCAACTAATGAAAAACTGTTTTTT,CASSNDKQGWATNEKLFF
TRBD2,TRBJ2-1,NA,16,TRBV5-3,TGTGCCAGAAGCTTCCAGCGGGAGGAAGCCTACAATGAGCAGTTCTTC,CARSFQREEAYNEQFF
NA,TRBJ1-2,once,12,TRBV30,TGTGCCTGGAGCGAGGGCTGGAGGGGCTACACCTTC,CAWSEGWRGYTF
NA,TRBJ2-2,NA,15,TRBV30,TGTGCCTGGAGTGTAGAGGGGGTTAGCACCGGGGAGCTGTTTTTT,CAWSVEGVSTGELFF
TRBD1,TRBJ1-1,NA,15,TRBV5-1,TGCGCCAGCAGCTTGGGCTACAGGGGAGACACTGAAGCTTTCTTT,CASSLGYRGDTEAFF
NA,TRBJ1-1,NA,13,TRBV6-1,TGTGCCAGCCATGGCATTTACAAACTTGAAGCTTTCTTT,CASHGIYKLEAFF
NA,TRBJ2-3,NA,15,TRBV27,TGTGCCAGCAGTTTATCGCTGAGGAGCACAGATACGCAGTATTTT,CASSLSLRSTDTQYF
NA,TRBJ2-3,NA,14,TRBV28,TGTGCCAGCAAAATCGACGGGAGCACAGATACGCAGTATTTT,CASKIDGSTDTQYF
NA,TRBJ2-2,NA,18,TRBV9,TGTGCCAGCAGCGTAGCCCCCGGGACCCAAGTGGGCACCGGGGAGCTGTTTTTT,CASSVAPGTQVGTGELFF
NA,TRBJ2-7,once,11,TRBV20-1,TGCAGTGCTACCAGGGTCGACGAGCAGTACTTC,CSATRVDEQYF
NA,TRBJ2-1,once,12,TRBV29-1,TGCAGCGTTGAAGATCGGTGGAATGAGCAGTTCTTC,CSVEDRWNEQFF
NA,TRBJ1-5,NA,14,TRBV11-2,TGTGCCAGCAGCCGGGTCCCGATCTCCCAGCCCCAGCATTTT,CASSRVPISQPQHF
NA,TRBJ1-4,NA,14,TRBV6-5,TGTGCCAGCAGCTTACAGGGAACTAATGAAAAACTGTTTTTT,CASSLQGTNEKLFF
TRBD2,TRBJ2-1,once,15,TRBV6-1,TGTGCCAGCAGTGAGGGGACTAGCGGGGCAAATGAGCAGTTCTTC,CASSEGTSGANEQFF
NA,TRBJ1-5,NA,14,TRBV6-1,TGTGCCAGCAGTGCCACGCACCCAGATCAGCCCCAGCATTTT,CASSATHPDQPQHF
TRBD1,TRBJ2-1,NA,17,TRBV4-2,TGTGCCAGCAGCCAAGATGCTGGACAGGGGGCCTACAATGAGCAGTTCTTC,CASSQDAGQGAYNEQFF
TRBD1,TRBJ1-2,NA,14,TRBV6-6,TGTGCCAGCAGTGACGCAGGGGGCGCGGGCGGCTACACCTTC,CASSDAGGAGGYTF
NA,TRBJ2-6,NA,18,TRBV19,TGTGCCAGTAGTGACGGACGTAAATCTCTCTCTGGGGCCAACGTCCTGACTTTC,CASSDGRKSLSGANVLTF
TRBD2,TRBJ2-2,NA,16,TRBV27,TGTGCCAGCAGATCATTTACTAGCGGGCACGCCGGGGAGCTGTTTTTT,CASRSFTSGHAGELFF
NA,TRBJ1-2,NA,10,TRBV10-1,TGCGCCAGCAGTGAGGTCTGGGAAACCTTC,CASSEVWETF
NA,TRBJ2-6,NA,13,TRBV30,TGTGCCTGGGACCTCTCTGGGGCCAACGTCCTGACTTTC,CAWDLSGANVLTF
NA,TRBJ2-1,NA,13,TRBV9,TGTGCCAGCAGCCCTCGGACGGGGAATGAGCAGTTCTTC,CASSPRTGNEQFF
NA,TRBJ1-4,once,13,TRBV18,TGTGCCAGCTCAAAAAGGGTTAATGAAAAACTGTTTTTT,CASSKRVNEKLFF
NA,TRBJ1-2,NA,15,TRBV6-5,TGTGCCAGCAGTTACGCCGTAAACCAGGGAGGCGGCTACACCTTC,CASSYAVNQGGGYTF
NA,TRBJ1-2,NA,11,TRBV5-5,TGTGCCAGCAGCTTGGAAGGGTACCGTCTTTTC,CASSLEGYRLF
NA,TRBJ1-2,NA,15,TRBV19,TGTGCCAGTAGTATAGCTGCAAGGTTATACTATGGCTACACCTTC,CASSIAARLYYGYTF
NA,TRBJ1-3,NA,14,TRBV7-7,TGTGCCAGCAGCTTAACAGCAGTTGGAAACACCATATATTTT,CASSLTAVGNTIYF
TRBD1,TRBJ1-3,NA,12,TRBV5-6,TGTGCCAGCAGGGGACAGGGAAACACCATATATTTT,CASRGQGNTIYF
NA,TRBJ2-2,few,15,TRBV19,TGTGCCAGTCGACGGGACGGCTCGAACACCGGGGAGCTGTTTTTT,CASRRDGSNTGELFF
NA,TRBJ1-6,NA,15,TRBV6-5,TGTGCCAGCAGTTACGCTTTAGCGACCAATTCACCCCTCCACTTT,CASSYALATNSPLHF
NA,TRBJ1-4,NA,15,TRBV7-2,TGTGCCAGCAGCTTACGGGAGGTCGGGAGAGAAAAACTGTTTTTT,CASSLREVGREKLFF
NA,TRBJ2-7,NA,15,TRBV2,TGTGCCAGCAGTGGGCCAGGGACGAGCTCCTACGAGCAGTACTTC,CASSGPGTSSYEQYF
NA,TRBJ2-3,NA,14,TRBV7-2,TGTGCCAGCAGCTTACGGAGGGCTGCAGATACGCAGTATTTT,CASSLRRAADTQYF
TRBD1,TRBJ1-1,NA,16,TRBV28,TGTGCCAGCAGTCCGACAGGGGGCGGAATTGTGACTGAAGCTTTCTTT,CASSPTGGGIVTEAFF
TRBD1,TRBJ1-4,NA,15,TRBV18,TGTGCCAGCTTACCTACAGGGGGCTTAGGTGAAAAACTGTTTTTT,CASLPTGGLGEKLFF
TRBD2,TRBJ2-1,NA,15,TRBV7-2,TGTGCCAGCAGCCATGGGCCTAGCGGGTACAATGAGCAGTTCTTC,CASSHGPSGYNEQFF
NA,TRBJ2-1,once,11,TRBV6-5,TGTGCCAGCCGCTTCGGCTTTGAGCAGTTCTTC,CASRFGFEQFF